A single T cell receptor beta chain is shown here with its context. What it recognizes is unknown. The data derive from a study of long-term antiretroviral therapy in people with HIV. Whole-study results and caveats: Comparison with controls showed narrower CDR3 length ranges in HIV repertoires. Pre-ART expanded TRB clones stayed dominant throughout, though often decreasing after ART.

Germline V gives CDR1 SGHAT, CDR2 FQNNGV. The V gene end was trimmed by 1 base and the J gene end by 8 bases; junction bases not matched to a gene: 6. This CDR3 has 15 residues. At survey level, the immunoSEQ assay was run in its v3.0 version. TCRdb's copy holds only in-frame clones and misses some; the assay was immunoSEQ multiplex PCR. The table shows over 40,000 clones, with over 90% occurring only once. The receptor comes from a man under 40 with HIV. The chain links TRBV11-2 to TRBJ2-3; 10 bases fit TRBD2. The source was unsorted PBMCs, collected almost 9.5 years after starting antiretroviral therapy. The CDR3 DNA sequence: TGTGCCAGCAGCTTAGGGACTAGCGGAACTGCTACGCAGTATTTT. It is translated as CASSLGTSGTATQYF.